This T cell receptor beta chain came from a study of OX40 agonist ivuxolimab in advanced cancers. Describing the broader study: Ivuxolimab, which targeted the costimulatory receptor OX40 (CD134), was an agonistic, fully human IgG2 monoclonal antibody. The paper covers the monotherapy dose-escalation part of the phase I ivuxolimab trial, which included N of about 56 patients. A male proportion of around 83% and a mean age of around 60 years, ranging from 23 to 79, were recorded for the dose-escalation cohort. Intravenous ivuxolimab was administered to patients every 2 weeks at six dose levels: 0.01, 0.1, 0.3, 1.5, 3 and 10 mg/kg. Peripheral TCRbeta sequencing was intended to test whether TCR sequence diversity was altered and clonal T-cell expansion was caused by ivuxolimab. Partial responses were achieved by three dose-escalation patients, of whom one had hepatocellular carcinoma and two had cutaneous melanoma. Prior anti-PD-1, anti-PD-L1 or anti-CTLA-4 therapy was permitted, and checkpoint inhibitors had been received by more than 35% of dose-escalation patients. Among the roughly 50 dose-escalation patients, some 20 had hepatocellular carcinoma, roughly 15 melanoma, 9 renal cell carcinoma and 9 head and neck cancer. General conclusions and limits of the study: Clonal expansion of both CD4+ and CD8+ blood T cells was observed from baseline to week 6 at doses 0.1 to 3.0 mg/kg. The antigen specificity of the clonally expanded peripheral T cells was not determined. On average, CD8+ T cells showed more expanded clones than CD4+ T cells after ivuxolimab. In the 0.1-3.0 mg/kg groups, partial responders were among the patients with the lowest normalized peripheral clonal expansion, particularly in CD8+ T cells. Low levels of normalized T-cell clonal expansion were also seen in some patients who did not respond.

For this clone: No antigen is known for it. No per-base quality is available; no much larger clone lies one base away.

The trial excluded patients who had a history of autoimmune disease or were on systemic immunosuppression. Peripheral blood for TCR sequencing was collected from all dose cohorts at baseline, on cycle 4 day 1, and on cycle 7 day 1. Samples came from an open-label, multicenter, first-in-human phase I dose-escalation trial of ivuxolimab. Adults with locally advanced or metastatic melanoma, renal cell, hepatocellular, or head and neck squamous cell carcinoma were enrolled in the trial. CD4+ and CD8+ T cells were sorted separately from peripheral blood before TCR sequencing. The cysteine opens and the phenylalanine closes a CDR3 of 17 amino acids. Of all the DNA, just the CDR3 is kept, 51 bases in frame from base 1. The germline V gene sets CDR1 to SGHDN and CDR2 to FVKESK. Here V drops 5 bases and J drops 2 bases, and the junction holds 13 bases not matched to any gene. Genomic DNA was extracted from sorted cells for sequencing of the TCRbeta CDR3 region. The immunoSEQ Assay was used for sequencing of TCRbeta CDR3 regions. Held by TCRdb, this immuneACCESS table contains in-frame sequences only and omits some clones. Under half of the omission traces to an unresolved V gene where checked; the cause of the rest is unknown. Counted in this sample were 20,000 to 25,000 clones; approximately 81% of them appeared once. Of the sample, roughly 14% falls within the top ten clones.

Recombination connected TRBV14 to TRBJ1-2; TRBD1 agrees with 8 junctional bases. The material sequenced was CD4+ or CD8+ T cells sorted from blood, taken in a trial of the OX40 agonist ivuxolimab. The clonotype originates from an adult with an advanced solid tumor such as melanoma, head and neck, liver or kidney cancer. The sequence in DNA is TGTGCCAGCAGCGCCAGTGGACAGGGATCCATCAACTATGGCTACACCTTC. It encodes CASSASGQGSINYGYTF. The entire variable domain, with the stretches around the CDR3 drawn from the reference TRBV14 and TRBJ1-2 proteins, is EAGVTQFPSHSVIEKGQTVTLRCDPISGHDNLYWYRRVMGKEIKFLLHFVKESKQDESGMPNNRFLAERTGGTYSTLKVQPAELEDSGVYFCASSASGQGSINYGYTFGSGTRLTVV.